This T cell receptor (beta chain) came from a study of blood T cell repertoires in COVID-19 (dated by TCRdb to 2019 to 2021). The study in broad terms: The collaborator samples originated in the United States, Italy and Spain and spanned the acute and convalescent phases of COVID-19. The material from the prospective study consisted of cDNA or gDNA derived from T cells, B-cell-depleted T cells, or PBMCs. Subjects who had been exposed to COVID-19, were actively infected with it, or had recovered from it provided the deeply sampled blood TCRbeta repertoires that made up the dataset. A freely available public database, intended as a resource for researchers studying the immune response to SARS-CoV-2, is where the repertoires were released. Samples were obtained from the ongoing ImmuneRACE study (first 160 participants) and from about 1,300 subjects provided by 6 global collaborators. Nearly every sample came with metadata listing a de-identified subject ID, COVID-19 status, age in years and sex. HLA class I and class II types, where available, came from metadata supplied by the sample provider rather than from assay-based typing.

TCRbeta CDR3 regions were amplified from genomic DNA by means of the immunoSEQ Assay, a bias-controlled multiplex PCR. Turning to the authors' computational methods: Within the assay, amplification of reference gene primers was used to estimate how many nucleated cells each sample contained. To quantify the absolute abundance of each unique TCRbeta CDR3 rearrangement, sequence reads were collapsed and filtered. For each sample, productive Simpson clonality was calculated by taking the square root of Simpson's diversity index across productive rearrangements. Imported from immuneACCESS, the table was reduced by TCRdb to in-frame sequences with V and J called. These copies leave out some clones; in studies compared against another copy, an unresolved V gene accounts for under half, and the cause of the remainder is not known. The V and J calls and clone size were taken over from that table, and D and trimming were inferred from the DNA. This sample holds around 180,000 clones; 79% were observed only once. The ten largest account for around 15% of the sample.

Taken from the germline V gene (reference sequence), the CDR1 and CDR2 loops are SEHNR and FQNEAQ. Measured from the cysteine to the phenylalanine, the CDR3 is 12 residues long. Left in the record is the CDR3 DNA by itself, 36 bases read in frame from the first base. This clone appeared a few times. The target of this receptor is not known. One junction end does not reproduce the germline sequence, and a read error may be involved. Collaborating institutions collected whole blood in K2EDTA tubes following their own protocols. For TCRbeta analysis, collaborator samples were shipped as frozen whole blood, as isolated PBMCs, or as DNA extracted from either sample type. Paper-wide results and their limitations: Clinical and demographic metadata were provided uncurated, with the amount varying by source and participant.

Sequences were obtained from peripheral blood. The V and J segments used are TRBV7-9 and TRBJ2-3, and TRBD2 aligns with 9 junction nucleotides. The receptor's source is a man aged 55 to 70 with active or convalescent COVID-19. The DNA sequence follows: TGTGCCAGCAGCTTTTCTAGCGGGAACAAAAATTTT. It translates as CASSFSSGNKNF.